This is a list of T cell receptor beta chains from one sample in a study of T cells after yellow fever vaccination. TCRdb reprocessed the 5' RACE reads via MiXCR and lists one record per CDR3 protein. The table lists 620,000 or so distinct CDR3 sequences, about a sixth of them singletons. Sample: PBMCs, taken 5 days after the first yellow fever vaccination. The receptors shown here come from a man in his late teens or twenties who received the YFV17D yellow fever vaccine. CDR3s include the opening cysteine and the closing phenylalanine or tryptophan. A D gene is named only where the DNA matches it firmly. Clone size appears in some rows only: once, few, many, or a class for an expanded clone.

D: TRBD2
size: many
J: TRBJ2-3
V: TRBV20-1
DNA: TGCAGTGCTAGAGATCTGGTCGGGGGGGATACGCAGTATTTT
CDR3: CSARDLVGGDTQYF

D: TRBD1
size: few
J: TRBJ2-3
V: TRBV10-3
DNA: TGTGCCATCAGGGGGGGACAGGGAAGGACAGATACGCAGTATTTT
CDR3: CAIRGGQGRTDTQYF

D: -
size: few
J: TRBJ2-3
V: TRBV18
DNA: TGTGCCAGCTCGCGGATCGGGCGAGATACGCAGTATTTT
CDR3: CASSRIGRDTQYF

D: -
size: few
J: TRBJ1-5
V: TRBV18
DNA: TGTGCCAGCTCAACCGGGGGGACAAATAACAATCAGCCCCAGCATTTT
CDR3: CASSTGGTNNNQPQHF

D: -
size: few
J: TRBJ2-2
V: TRBV7-2
DNA: TGTGCCAGCAGCTTACTGGGACAGAACACCGGGGAGCTGTTTTTT
CDR3: CASSLLGQNTGELFF

D: TRBD2
size: few
J: TRBJ2-3
V: TRBV5-1
DNA: TGCGCCAGCAGCGCAACTTCTAGCGGGCGTAGCACAGATACGCAGTATTTT
CDR3: CASSATSSGRSTDTQYF

D: -
size: -
J: TRBJ2-6
V: TRBV10-2
DNA: TGCGCCACCCAGGATTCTGGGGCCAACGTCCTGACTTTC
CDR3: CATQDSGANVLTF

D: TRBD1
size: few
J: TRBJ2-1
V: TRBV19
DNA: TGTGCCAGTAGCAAGGACAGGCCAGGGTATGAGCAGTTCTTC
CDR3: CASSKDRPGYEQFF

D: -
size: -
J: TRBJ2-4
V: TRBV23-1
DNA: TGCGCCAGCGCCGACAGGATCCTAGCCAAAAACATTCAGTACTTC
CDR3: CASADRILAKNIQYF

D: -
size: -
J: TRBJ1-5
V: TRBV7-8
DNA: TGTGCCAGCAGCAAACTACAGGGCCTACCTGTGAGCAATCAGCCCCAGCATTTT
CDR3: CASSKLQGLPVSNQPQHF

D: -
size: -
J: TRBJ2-5
V: TRBV6-5
DNA: TGTGCCAGCAGTTACTCGGTTCCGATTCAAGAGACCCAGTACTTC
CDR3: CASSYSVPIQETQYF

D: -
size: -
J: TRBJ1-5
V: TRBV4-3
DNA: TGCGCCAGCAGCCAAGGTATTCAGAATGGCAATCAGCCCCAGCATTTT
CDR3: CASSQGIQNGNQPQHF

D: -
size: few
J: TRBJ2-4
V: TRBV5-1
DNA: TGCGCCAGCAGCTTAGCCGAGCCCAAAAACATTCAGTACTTC
CDR3: CASSLAEPKNIQYF

D: TRBD1
size: many
J: TRBJ2-1
V: TRBV12-3/TRBV12-4
DNA: TGTGCCAGCAGTTTCTGGCCCGGGACAGGGACGGACAATGAGCAGTTCTTC
CDR3: CASSFWPGTGTDNEQFF

D: -
size: -
J: TRBJ2-5
V: TRBV12-3/TRBV12-4
DNA: TGTGCCAGCAGTCTGGGGCGCATGGGGACCCAGTACTTC
CDR3: CASSLGRMGTQYF

D: -
size: few
J: TRBJ1-2
V: TRBV4-3
DNA: TGCGCCAGCAGCCATCTATCCGGGACAATTATGGGCTACACCTTC
CDR3: CASSHLSGTIMGYTF